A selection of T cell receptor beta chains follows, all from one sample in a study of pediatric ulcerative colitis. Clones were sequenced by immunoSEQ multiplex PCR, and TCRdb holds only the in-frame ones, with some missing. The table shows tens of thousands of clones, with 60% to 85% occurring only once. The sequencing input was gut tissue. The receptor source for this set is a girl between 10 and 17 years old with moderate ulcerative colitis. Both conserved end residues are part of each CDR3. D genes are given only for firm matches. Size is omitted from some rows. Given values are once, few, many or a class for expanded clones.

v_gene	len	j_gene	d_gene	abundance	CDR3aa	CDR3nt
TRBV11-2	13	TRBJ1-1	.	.	CASSLDQFIVAFF	TGTGCCAGCAGCTTAGACCAGTTTATTGTAGCTTTCTTT
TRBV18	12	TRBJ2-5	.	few	CASSPVRETQYF	TGTGCCAGCTCACCTGTTCGAGAGACCCAGTACTTC
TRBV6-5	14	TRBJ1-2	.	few	CASSLWANNYGYTF	TGTGCCAGCAGTTTATGGGCCAACAACTATGGCTACACCTTC
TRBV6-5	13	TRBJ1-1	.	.	CASSYEGITEAFF	TGTGCCAGCAGTTACGAGGGTATCACTGAAGCTTTCTTT
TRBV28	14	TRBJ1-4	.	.	CASSSPGITEKLFF	TGTGCCAGCAGTTCCCCAGGAATAACTGAAAAACTGTTTTTT
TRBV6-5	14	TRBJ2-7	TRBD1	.	CASSWDRGRDEQYF	TGTGCCAGCAGTTGGGACAGGGGGCGCGACGAGCAGTACTTC
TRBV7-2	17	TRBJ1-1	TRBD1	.	CASSWTGGTLVNTEAFF	TGTGCCAGCAGCTGGACAGGGGGCACCCTCGTGAACACTGAAGCTTTCTTT
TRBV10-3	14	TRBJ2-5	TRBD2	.	CAISRGREGETQYF	TGTGCCATCAGTAGAGGGCGGGAGGGAGAGACCCAGTACTTC
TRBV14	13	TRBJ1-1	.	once	CASSPLISTEAFF	TGTGCCAGCAGCCCCCTGATTAGCACTGAAGCTTTCTTT
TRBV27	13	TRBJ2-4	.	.	CASSTGSKNIQYF	TGTGCCAGCAGCACAGGGTCCAAAAACATTCAGTACTTC
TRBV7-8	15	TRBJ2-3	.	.	CASRRLVSSTDTQYF	TGTGCCAGCAGGCGACTAGTTTCTAGCACAGATACGCAGTATTTT
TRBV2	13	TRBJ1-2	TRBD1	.	CASRDRGIYGYTF	TGTGCCAGCAGGGACAGGGGCATTTATGGCTACACCTTC
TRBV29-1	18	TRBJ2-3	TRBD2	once	CSVVQASGRPWDTDTQYF	TGCAGCGTTGTCCAGGCTAGCGGAAGACCTTGGGACACAGATACGCAGTATTTT
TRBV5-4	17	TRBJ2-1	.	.	CASSLGAGGSSYNEQFF	TGTGCCAGCAGTCTCGGGGCCGGGGGCAGCTCCTACAATGAGCAGTTCTTC
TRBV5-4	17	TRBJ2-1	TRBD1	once	CASSLGRGQGSYNEQFF	TGTGCCAGCAGCTTGGGAAGGGGACAGGGCAGCTACAATGAGCAGTTCTTC
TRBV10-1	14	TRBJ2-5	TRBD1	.	CAIEGGQGKETQYF	TGCGCCATCGAAGGAGGACAGGGAAAAGAGACCCAGTACTTC
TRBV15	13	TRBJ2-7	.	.	CATSRDEGYEQYF	TGTGCCACCAGCAGAGATGAGGGCTACGAGCAGTACTTC
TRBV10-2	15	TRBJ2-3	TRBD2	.	CASSPSGSRTDTQYF	TGCGCCAGCAGTCCTAGCGGGAGCCGGACAGATACGCAGTATTTT
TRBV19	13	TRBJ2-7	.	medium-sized	CASKQGLDYEQYF	TGTGCCAGTAAGCAGGGACTGGACTACGAGCAGTACTTC
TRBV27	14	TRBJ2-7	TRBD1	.	CASSQDRGSYEQYF	TGTGCCAGCAGCCAAGACAGGGGGTCCTACGAGCAGTACTTC
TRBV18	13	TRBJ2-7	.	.	CASSPLEGYEQYF	TGTGCCAGCTCACCACTGGAGGGATACGAGCAGTACTTC
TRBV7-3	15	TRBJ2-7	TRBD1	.	CASSLGGTGQGEQYF	TGTGCCAGCAGCTTAGGAGGGACAGGACAAGGGGAGCAGTACTTC
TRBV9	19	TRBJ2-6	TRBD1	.	CASSVGKAGGTYGANVLTF	TGTGCCAGCAGCGTAGGTAAAGCAGGGGGCACATATGGGGCCAACGTCCTGACTTTC
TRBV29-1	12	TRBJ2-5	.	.	CSVVGREETQYF	TGCAGCGTTGTTGGCAGGGAAGAGACCCAGTACTTC
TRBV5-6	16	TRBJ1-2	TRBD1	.	CASSSGQGASFYGYTF	TGTGCCAGCAGCTCGGGACAGGGGGCGAGTTTTTATGGCTACACCTTC
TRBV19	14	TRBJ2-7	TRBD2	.	CASSIERGVGEQYF	TGTGCCAGTAGTATCGAGCGGGGGGTCGGCGAGCAGTACTTC
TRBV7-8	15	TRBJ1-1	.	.	CASSLQGHLNTEAFF	TGTGCCAGCAGCCTACAAGGACACCTGAACACTGAAGCTTTCTTT
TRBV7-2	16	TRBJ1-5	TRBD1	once	CASSLVGTGNRQPQHF	TGTGCCAGCAGCTTAGTTGGGACAGGGAATCGTCAGCCCCAGCATTTT
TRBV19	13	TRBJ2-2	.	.	CAPLPREGGELFF	TGTGCCCCCCTTCCCCGGGAAGGCGGGGAGCTGTTTTTT
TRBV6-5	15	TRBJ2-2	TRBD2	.	CASSGTGGSTGELFF	TGTGCCAGCAGTGGGACGGGGGGGTCCACCGGGGAGCTGTTTTTT
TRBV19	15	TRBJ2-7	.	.	CASSMGRPDSYEQYF	TGTGCCAGTAGTATGGGGCGACCAGACTCCTACGAGCAGTACTTC
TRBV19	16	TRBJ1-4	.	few	CASSPYLGRSGEKLFF	TGTGCCAGTAGTCCCTATCTTGGGAGGTCCGGTGAAAAACTGTTTTTT